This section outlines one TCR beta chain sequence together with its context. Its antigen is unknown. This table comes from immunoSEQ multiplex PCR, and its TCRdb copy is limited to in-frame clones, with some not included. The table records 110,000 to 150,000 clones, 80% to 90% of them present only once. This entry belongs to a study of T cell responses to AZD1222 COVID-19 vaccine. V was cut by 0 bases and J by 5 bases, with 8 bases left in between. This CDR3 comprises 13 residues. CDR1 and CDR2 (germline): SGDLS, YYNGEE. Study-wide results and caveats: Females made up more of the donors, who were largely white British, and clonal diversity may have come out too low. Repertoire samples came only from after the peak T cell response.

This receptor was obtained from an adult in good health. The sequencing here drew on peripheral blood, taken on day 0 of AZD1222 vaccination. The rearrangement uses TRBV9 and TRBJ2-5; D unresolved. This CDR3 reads CASSVDPRETQYF. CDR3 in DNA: TGTGCCAGCAGCGTAGATCCAAGGGAGACCCAGTACTTC. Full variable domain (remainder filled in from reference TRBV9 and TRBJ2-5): DSGVTQTPKHLITATGQRVTLRCSPRSGDLSVYWYQQSLDQGLQFLIQYYNGEERAKGNILERFSAQQFPDLHSELNLSSLELGDSALYFCASSVDPRETQYFGPGTRLLVL.